A selection of T cell receptor beta chains follows, all from one sample in a study of cytotoxic CD8 clonotypes in ibrutinib-treated CLL. Profiled with immunoSEQ multiplex PCR; TCRdb holds only in-frame clones, not every one. The sample holds about 130,000 clones, about 79% seen once. The source material was PBMCs, sampled after 12 months of ibrutinib treatment. Source of these receptors: a human donor with chronic lymphocytic leukemia. Each CDR3 is given with its conserved first and last residue. A D gene is named only where the DNA matches it firmly. Clone size, where shown, is once, few, many, or a class for clones that have expanded.

clone size	V gene	J gene	D gene	CDR3 DNA	CDR3 protein
once	TRBV30	TRBJ2-7	.	TGTGCACTCCAGGACACTACCTACGAGCAGTACTTC	CALQDTTYEQYF
once	TRBV30	TRBJ2-2	.	TGTACCTGGAGTTGGGGGTCGACCGGGGAGCTATTTTTC	CTWSWGSTGELFF
.	TRBV5-1	TRBJ2-3	TRBD2	TGCGCCAGCAGCTTGGTTAGCGGGGACACAGATACGCAGTATTTT	CASSLVSGDTDTQYF
.	TRBV29-1	TRBJ1-1	.	TGCAGCGCTGACAGAGAGAACACTGAAGCTTTCTTT	CSADRENTEAFF
.	TRBV9	TRBJ2-7	.	TGTGCCAGCAGCGTAGTGGACTACTCCTACGAGCAGTACTTC	CASSVVDYSYEQYF
.	TRBV4-1	TRBJ2-7	.	TGCGCCAGCAGCCTCGGGCTTAGGGACTACGAGCAGTACTTC	CASSLGLRDYEQYF
.	TRBV18	TRBJ2-5	.	TGTGCCAGCTCACCACCTTACCTCGGTGGCGGGACAGCCAACCAAGAGACCCAGTACTTC	CASSPPYLGGGTANQETQYF
.	TRBV27	TRBJ2-3	.	TGTGCCAGCAGTTCCCACAGGGAGTTAGGTACGCAGTATTTT	CASSSHRELGTQYF
.	TRBV20-1	TRBJ2-7	.	TGCAGTGCTAGAGTTGAGTGGGAGTACTTC	CSARVEWEYF
.	TRBV30	TRBJ1-5	.	TGTGCCTGGAGTTCAGGGGAGGAGCAGCCCCAGCATTTT	CAWSSGEEQPQHF
.	TRBV6-5	TRBJ2-1	TRBD2	TGTGCCAGCAGGGGGACTAGCGGGATCGAGCAGTTCTTC	CASRGTSGIEQFF
.	TRBV15	TRBJ2-1	TRBD2	TGTGCCACCGTTAGGGACTATTCCTACAATGAGCAGTTCTTC	CATVRDYSYNEQFF
.	TRBV19	TRBJ2-7	.	TGTGCCAGTAGTATAGATCTATGGAGAAACTACGAGCAGTACTTC	CASSIDLWRNYEQYF